This TCR beta chain was identified in a study of blood T cell repertoires in COVID-19. In the study overall: The analysed material was cDNA or gDNA that came from T cells, B-cell-depleted T cells, or PBMCs.

Sequencing was performed with immunoSEQ multiplex PCR; in TCRdb, only in-frame clones are kept and a portion is missing. The sample shows hundreds of thousands of clones, about 87% of them seen only once. The Seattle patients, enrolled during active infection, were followed longitudinally. The specimen sequenced was peripheral blood. This sequence was found in a woman aged 60-75 years with COVID-19, enrolled during active disease.

The CDR3 sequence: CASRPGWPNTGELFF. The CDR3 DNA reads TGTGCCAGCCGACCGGGGTGGCCGAACACCGGGGAGCTGTTTTTT. The rearrangement joins TRBV19 to TRBJ2-2, with D perhaps matching TRBD2 (5 bases). Per the germline V gene, CDR1 is LNHDA and CDR2 is SQIVND (reference sequence). The V end lost 9 bases, the J end lost 0 bases, and 14 bases lay between the germline ends. This CDR3 is built from 15 residues.